The T cell receptor (beta chain) under discussion was sequenced for a study of beta chain features in type 1 diabetes. The sequenced template was cDNA made from the entire isolated RNA. This table comes from immunoSEQ multiplex PCR, and its TCRdb copy is limited to in-frame clones, with some not included. The table includes about 340,000 clones, less than 10% detected once. The CDR3 contains 17 residues. V gave up 1 base and J gave up 0 bases; unmatched junction bases: 5. Germline V lookup: CDR1 SGHTA, CDR2 FQGTGA. This clonotype was sampled from a woman under 30 in good health. V and J are TRBV7-3 and TRBJ2-1; 8 bases agree with TRBD2. The sample consisted of central memory CD4+ T cells from blood. The chain's CDR3 is CASSLRQRGSSYNEQFF. The CDR3 bases are TGTGCCAGCAGCTTAAGGCAGCGGGGGAGCTCCTACAATGAGCAGTTCTTC.